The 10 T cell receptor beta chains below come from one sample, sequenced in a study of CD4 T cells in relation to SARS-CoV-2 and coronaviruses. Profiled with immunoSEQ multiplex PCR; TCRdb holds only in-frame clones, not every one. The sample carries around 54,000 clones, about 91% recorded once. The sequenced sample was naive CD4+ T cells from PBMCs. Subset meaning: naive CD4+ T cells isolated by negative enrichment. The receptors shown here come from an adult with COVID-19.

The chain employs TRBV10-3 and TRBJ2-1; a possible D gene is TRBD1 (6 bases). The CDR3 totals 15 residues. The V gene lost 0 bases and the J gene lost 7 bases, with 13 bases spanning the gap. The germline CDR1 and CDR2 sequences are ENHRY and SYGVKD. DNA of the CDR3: TGTGCCATCAGTGAGTCACAGGGTCAAAGGAATGAGCAGTTCTTC. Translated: CAISESQGQRNEQFF.

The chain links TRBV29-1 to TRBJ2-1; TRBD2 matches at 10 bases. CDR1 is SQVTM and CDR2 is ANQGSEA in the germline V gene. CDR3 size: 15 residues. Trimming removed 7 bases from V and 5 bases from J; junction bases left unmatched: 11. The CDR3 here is CSGDTGLAIHNEQFF. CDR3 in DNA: TGCAGCGGTGATACGGGACTAGCGATCCACAATGAGCAGTTCTTC.

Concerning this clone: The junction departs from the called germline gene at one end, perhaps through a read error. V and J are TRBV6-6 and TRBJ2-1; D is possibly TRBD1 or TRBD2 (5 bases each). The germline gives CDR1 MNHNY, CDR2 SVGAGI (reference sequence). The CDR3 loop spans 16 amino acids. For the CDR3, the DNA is TGTGCCAGCTGTTACATGAGGGGCGACTCCTACAATGAGCAGTTCTTC. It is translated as CASCYMRGDSYNEQFF.

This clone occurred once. CDR3 nucleotides: TGTGCCAGCAGCTTGGCTTTGGCGGGATACAATGAGCAGTTCTTC. Its protein is CASSLALAGYNEQFF. This chain links TRBV11-2 with TRBJ2-1, with a tentative D call TRBD2 (6 bases). V was pared by 3 bases and J by 4 bases, with 13 bases between. This CDR3 is 15 amino acids long. CDR1 and CDR2 (germline): SGHAT, FQNNGV.

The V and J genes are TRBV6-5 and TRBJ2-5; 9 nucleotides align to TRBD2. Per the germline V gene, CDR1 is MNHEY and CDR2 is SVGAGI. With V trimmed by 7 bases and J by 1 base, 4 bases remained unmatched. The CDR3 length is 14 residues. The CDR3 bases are TGTGCCAGCAATAGCGGGAGTAGCCAAGAGACCCAGTACTTC. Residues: CASNSGSSQETQYF.

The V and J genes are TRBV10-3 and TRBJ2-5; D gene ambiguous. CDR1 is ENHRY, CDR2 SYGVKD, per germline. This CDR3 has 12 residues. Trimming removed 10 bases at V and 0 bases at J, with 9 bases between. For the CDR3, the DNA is TGTGCCACCCGCTCGGACCAAGAGACCCAGTACTTC. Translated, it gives CATRSDQETQYF.

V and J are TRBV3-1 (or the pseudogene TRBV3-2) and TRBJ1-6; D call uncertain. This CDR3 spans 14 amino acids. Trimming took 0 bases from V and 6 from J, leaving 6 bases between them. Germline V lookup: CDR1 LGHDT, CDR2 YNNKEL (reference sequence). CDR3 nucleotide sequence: TGTGCCAGCAGCCAAGAGGCCAGTAATTCACCCCTCCACTTT. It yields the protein CASSQEASNSPLHF.

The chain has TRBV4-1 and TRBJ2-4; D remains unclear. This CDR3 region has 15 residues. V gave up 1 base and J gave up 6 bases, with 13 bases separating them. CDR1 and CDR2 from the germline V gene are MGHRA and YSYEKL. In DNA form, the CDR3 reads TGCGCCAGCAGCCAAGTCGGTCGCAGATCAAACATTCAGTACTTC. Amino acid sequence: CASSQVGRRSNIQYF.

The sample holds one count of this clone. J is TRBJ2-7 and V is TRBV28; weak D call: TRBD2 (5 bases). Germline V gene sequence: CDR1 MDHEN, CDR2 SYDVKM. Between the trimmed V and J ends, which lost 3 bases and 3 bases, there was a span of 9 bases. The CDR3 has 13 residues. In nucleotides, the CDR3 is TGTGCCAGCAGTTTTTCCGGGGTCTACGAGCAGTACTTC. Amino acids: CASSFSGVYEQYF.

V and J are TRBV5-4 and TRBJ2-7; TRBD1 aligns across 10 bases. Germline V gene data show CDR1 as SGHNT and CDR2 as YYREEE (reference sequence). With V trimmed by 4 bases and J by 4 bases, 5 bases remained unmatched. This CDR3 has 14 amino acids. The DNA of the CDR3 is TGTGCCAGCAGCCCGACAGGGGGCAGGTACGAGCAGTACTTC. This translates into CASSPTGGRYEQYF. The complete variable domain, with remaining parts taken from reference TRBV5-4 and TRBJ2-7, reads ETGVTQSPTHLIKTRGQQVTLRCSSQSGHNTVSWYQQALGQGPQFIFQYYREEENGRGNFPPRFSGLQFPNYSSELNVNALELDDSALYLCASSPTGGRYEQYFGPGTRLTVT.